This is a list of T cell receptor beta chains from one sample in a study of cytomegalovirus exposure and HLA in healthy donors. Sequencing was performed with immunoSEQ multiplex PCR; in TCRdb, only in-frame clones are kept and a portion is missing. The sample includes 140,000 to 150,000 clones. Sequencing was done on a sample of PBMCs. Receptor source: a male donor in good health and CMV-seronegative. CDR3s include the opening cysteine and the closing phenylalanine or tryptophan. D genes are given only for firm matches.

DNA	CDR3	V	length	J	D
TGTGCCTGGAGTGTTTCGGCAGGGGCTTCCGAGCAGTACTTC	CAWSVSAGASEQYF	TRBV30	14	TRBJ2-7	NA
TGTGCCAGCAGCTTATCCCATAGCTCCTATAATTCACCCCTCCACTTT	CASSLSHSSYNSPLHF	TRBV7-2	16	TRBJ1-6	NA
TGTGCCAGCAGCTTCGACAGGGGAGGGGAAAAACTGTTTTTT	CASSFDRGGEKLFF	TRBV7-2	14	TRBJ1-4	TRBD1
TGTGCCTGGGCCCCTGGACTTGACCCTTATAGCAATCAGCCCCAGCATTTT	CAWAPGLDPYSNQPQHF	TRBV30	17	TRBJ1-5	NA
TGTGCCAGCCTAGGGACCGCAGGGGACTATGGCTACACCTTC	CASLGTAGDYGYTF	TRBV6-5	14	TRBJ1-2	NA
TGCGCCAGCAGCTTGGATACAGGGGGCCTAAACATTCAGTACTTC	CASSLDTGGLNIQYF	TRBV5-1	15	TRBJ2-4	TRBD1
TGTGCCAGCAGCTTGGACAGAAACACTGAAGCTTTCTTT	CASSLDRNTEAFF	TRBV5-4	13	TRBJ1-1	NA
TGTGCCAGCAGCCTCGAAAGCCCTTTCAGGGCAGAGGGCTACACCTTC	CASSLESPFRAEGYTF	TRBV4-2	16	TRBJ1-2	NA
TGCGCCAGCAGCTTGGGTCTAGCGGGGGGGCCGTTTGATACGCAGTATTTT	CASSLGLAGGPFDTQYF	TRBV5-1	17	TRBJ2-3	TRBD2
TGTGCCAGCAGTTTATTAGGGGGTGGCTACACCTTC	CASSLLGGGYTF	TRBV28	12	TRBJ1-2	NA
TGTGCCTGGAGTGTCGGGGGGTTGGACTATGGCTACACCTTC	CAWSVGGLDYGYTF	TRBV30	14	TRBJ1-2	NA
TGCGCCAGCAGCTACACAGGGGCCGGGAACACTGAAGCTTTCTTT	CASSYTGAGNTEAFF	TRBV4-3	15	TRBJ1-1	TRBD1
TGTGCCCGTAGTAATGCGGGGTCTAGCACAGATACGCAGTATTTT	CARSNAGSSTDTQYF	TRBV19	15	TRBJ2-3	NA
TGTGCCAGTAGTAGAGGGACAGGATCGTTTCCGTTCGAGCAGTACTTC	CASSRGTGSFPFEQYF	TRBV19	16	TRBJ2-7	TRBD1
TGCGCCAGCAGCTTGCTTACAGGGGCTAATGAAAAACTGTTTTTT	CASSLLTGANEKLFF	TRBV5-1	15	TRBJ1-4	TRBD1
TGTGCCAGCAGTGAATATAGGTCTCAGGGTCGGTTCTTC	CASSEYRSQGRFF	TRBV25-1	13	TRBJ2-1	NA
TGTGCCAGCAGCTTAGAAACGGACAGGGGTGTCGATACGCAGTATTTT	CASSLETDRGVDTQYF	TRBV11-2	16	TRBJ2-3	TRBD1
TGTGCCAGTAGTGTGATAGGGGCAACTAATGAAAAACTGTTTTTT	CASSVIGATNEKLFF	TRBV19	15	TRBJ1-4	NA
TGTGCCAGCAGCTTAGTTAGCGGGATCCCGACCCAGTACTTC	CASSLVSGIPTQYF	TRBV7-9	14	TRBJ2-5	TRBD2
TGTGCCAGCAGTGAATGGGGACAGGATAACCCCCAGCATTTT	CASSEWGQDNPQHF	TRBV6-1	14	TRBJ1-5	TRBD1
TGTGCCAGCAGCGCCCGACTAGCGGGAGATGGGGGTGAGCAGTTCTTC	CASSARLAGDGGEQFF	TRBV9	16	TRBJ2-1	TRBD2
TGCGCCAGCAGCTTGACGGCGGGGGCTCTCGGCACAGATACGCAGTATTTT	CASSLTAGALGTDTQYF	TRBV5-1	17	TRBJ2-3	NA
TGTGCCAGCAGCTTGGGGCAGGCTAACTATGGCTACACCTTC	CASSLGQANYGYTF	TRBV5-4	14	TRBJ1-2	NA
TGCGCCAGCAGCCCGGGGGGGACAGCCCAAGAGACCCAGTACTTC	CASSPGGTAQETQYF	TRBV5-1	15	TRBJ2-5	NA
TGTGCCAGCAGCCAAGCGGGGTTTGATCAGCCCCAGCATTTT	CASSQAGFDQPQHF	TRBV7-9	14	TRBJ1-5	NA
TGTGCCAGCTCGCTGACAGGCCCTCGGCACACTGAAGCTTTCTTT	CASSLTGPRHTEAFF	TRBV25-1	15	TRBJ1-1	NA
TGTGCCAGTAGCATACGGGAAACTGAAGCTTTCTTT	CASSIRETEAFF	TRBV19	12	TRBJ1-1	NA
TGTGCCAGCAGCTCCGGACAGGGCGGAGAGACCCAGTACTTC	CASSSGQGGETQYF	TRBV12-1	14	TRBJ2-5	NA
TGTGCCAGTAGTCCTTCCGGGAACTTTAACACTGAAGCTTTCTTT	CASSPSGNFNTEAFF	TRBV19	15	TRBJ1-1	NA
TGCAGCGCTCGATCCGGACTAGCGGGAGGCGAGCAGTACTTC	CSARSGLAGGEQYF	TRBV29-1	14	TRBJ2-7	TRBD2
TGTGCCAGCTTGGGACAGGGAAACGAAAAACTGTTTTTT	CASLGQGNEKLFF	TRBV6-6	13	TRBJ1-4	TRBD1
TGTGCCAGCAGTTTTGTGGCAGGGGAGATGAACACTGAAGCTTTCTTT	CASSFVAGEMNTEAFF	TRBV27	16	TRBJ1-1	NA
TGTGCCAGCAGCGTAGGGGGGACAGGGGGTGTCCTGAACACTGAAGCTTTCTTT	CASSVGGTGGVLNTEAFF	TRBV9	18	TRBJ1-1	TRBD1
TGTGCCAGCAGCTTCCTCCAGAGCACAGATACGCAGTATTTT	CASSFLQSTDTQYF	TRBV13	14	TRBJ2-3	NA
TGTGCCAGCAGTACTACCGGGACAGGGGCTGGAAACACCATATATTTT	CASSTTGTGAGNTIYF	TRBV9	16	TRBJ1-3	TRBD1
TGTGCCAGCGGCCAACCCCTAGGGGGGGCAAGTAAGTACGAGCAGTACTTC	CASGQPLGGASKYEQYF	TRBV7-9	17	TRBJ2-7	NA
TGTGCCACCAGCAGAGATCTCGGCGGGAGAATAGGGAATGAGCAGTTCTTC	CATSRDLGGRIGNEQFF	TRBV15	17	TRBJ2-1	TRBD2
TGTGCCAGCGCCAGGGGGCTTGATCAGCCCCAGCATTTT	CASARGLDQPQHF	TRBV2	13	TRBJ1-5	TRBD1
TGTGCCTGGAGTGTAATCCCCAGAGGGAATTCACCCCTCCACTTT	CAWSVIPRGNSPLHF	TRBV30	15	TRBJ1-6	NA
TGTGCCAGCAGCCCGTTCGCGGGAGGGAGTGAGCAGTTCTTC	CASSPFAGGSEQFF	TRBV7-7	14	TRBJ2-1	TRBD2
TGTGCCAGCAGCTTACAAACCGGGACAGGGGTCGGGCCCCAGCATTTT	CASSLQTGTGVGPQHF	TRBV7-9	16	TRBJ1-5	TRBD1
TGTGCCAGCAGCCCGTTGGGACTAGTCTACGAGCAGTACTTC	CASSPLGLVYEQYF	TRBV7-6	14	TRBJ2-7	TRBD2
TGTGCCAGCAGCCCTGTGGGGGCCAATGATCCCCTCCACTTT	CASSPVGANDPLHF	TRBV9	14	TRBJ1-6	NA
TGTGCCTGGAGTTTAACCCAGACAGCCGGAGCTTTCTTT	CAWSLTQTAGAFF	TRBV30	13	TRBJ1-1	NA
TGCGCCAGCCGGGAGGCAACCATCACAGATACGCAGTATTTT	CASREATITDTQYF	TRBV5-1	14	TRBJ2-3	TRBD2
TGTGCCAGCAGCACCCCGAAAGGGGCGGGAACTGAAGCTTTCTTT	CASSTPKGAGTEAFF	TRBV21-1	15	TRBJ1-1	NA
TGTGCCGGAACAGGGACAGATACGCAGTATTTT	CAGTGTDTQYF	TRBV2	11	TRBJ2-3	NA
TGTGCCTGGAGTAAAAGCGGGGGGGCCTACAATGAGCAGTTCTTC	CAWSKSGGAYNEQFF	TRBV30	15	TRBJ2-1	TRBD2
TGTGCCAGCAGCCAAGTGACCGGTAGGAGCTACGAGCAGTACTTC	CASSQVTGRSYEQYF	TRBV14	15	TRBJ2-7	NA
TGTGCCAGCAGCCTACGCCTAGGCGGGGAGCTGTTTTTT	CASSLRLGGELFF	TRBV14	13	TRBJ2-2	NA
TGTGCCAGTATGGCAGGGGGCGAGGTAAATGAGCAGTTCTTC	CASMAGGEVNEQFF	TRBV19	14	TRBJ2-1	TRBD1
TGTGCCAGCAGCTTAGTCTCCTCTAGAGCTAACTATGGCTACACCTTC	CASSLVSSRANYGYTF	TRBV11-2	16	TRBJ1-2	NA
TGCAGCGTTGAAGGGGACAGGGGCACAGATACGCAGTATTTT	CSVEGDRGTDTQYF	TRBV29-1	14	TRBJ2-3	TRBD1
TGTGCCAGCAGCCGCCTCGCGGCGGGGGGTGAAGCTTTCTTT	CASSRLAAGGEAFF	TRBV6-5	14	TRBJ1-1	NA
TGTGCCAGCAGCTTGCTGCAGGGATCCCACGAGCAGTACTTC	CASSLLQGSHEQYF	TRBV5-4	14	TRBJ2-7	NA
TGCGCCAGCAGCTTGTTAGAACAGGGGGGGACTAGCGGGAGCGACGAGCAGTACTTC	CASSLLEQGGTSGSDEQYF	TRBV5-1	19	TRBJ2-7	TRBD2
TGTGCCTGGAGTGTACCAGCGAAGGCTAACTATGGCTACACCTTC	CAWSVPAKANYGYTF	TRBV30	15	TRBJ1-2	NA
TGTGCCAGCAGCTATCCGGGACAGGGCGATTCACCCCTCCACTTT	CASSYPGQGDSPLHF	TRBV5-6	15	TRBJ1-6	TRBD1
TGTGCCAGCAGTTTGCGGAACACTGAAGCTTTCTTT	CASSLRNTEAFF	TRBV6-5	12	TRBJ1-1	NA